This T cell receptor (beta chain) was obtained from a study of cytomegalovirus exposure and HLA in healthy donors (dated by TCRdb to 2016 to 2017). Regarding the research as a whole: An earlier analysis of roughly 500 of the donors reported about 250 Gb of sequence data and some 120 million unique TCR beta sequences from 190 million or so T cells. Alongside the repertoire data, information on donor age, sex, ethnicity and CMV serostatus was compiled. Both class I and class II loci were covered by HLA typing, at four-digit resolution. To decide whether each TCR beta V gene segment behaved as functional or pseudogenic, an earlier analysis of fewer than 750 of the donors relied on high-throughput TCR beta sequencing. An early release that covered fewer than 750 HLA-typed donors contained approximately 290 gigabases of sequencing data and about 93 million unique TCR sequences. The study was designed to test whether signatures of past pathogen exposure could be identified by cataloging public T cell receptors. About 5 DR-DQ haplotypes were handled as single units for association and clustering, since linkage in the cohort was strong. Rather than drawing on any new phenotypic data, the later analysis identified candidate immune exposures from TCR beta sequences and the way those sequences occurred across donors. A later analysis re-examined previously published TCR beta repertoires from 600 to 700 donors and added high-resolution HLA genotyping to investigate patterns of TCR occurrence. Besides the first cohort of 666 subjects, a separate validation cohort made up of roughly 130 different subjects was used. The T cell repertoires of around 670 subjects were profiled by immunosequencing and related to cytomegalovirus serostatus. High-throughput TCR immunosequencing, statistical association of individual TCRs with disease status, and machine learning were combined to predict cytomegalovirus infection status. Typing coverage differed by locus: A, B, C, DRB1 and DQB1 were typed in about 629-640 donors, DQA1 in 500 to 550, DPA1 in 600 to 610, and DPB1 in roughly 470. Among 350 to 400 genotyped donors of the cohort, an average of approximately 240,000 unique TCR beta nucleotide sequences were sequenced per donor, roughly 18% of them non-productive. In a later genetic analysis, genome-wide SNP genotypes for about three fifths of the 666 donors were used, and that subset was treated as a discovery cohort. Every repertoire in the discovery cohort had been generated on one and the same sequencing platform. Of the roughly 410 genotyped donors, 75% to 85% were placed in the genetic ancestry cluster associated with self-reported Caucasian donors.

This clone was counted a few times. Its target antigen remains unknown. Nothing much larger sits one base from this clone, and base qualities are not available. The study at large found these results: A few of the identified cytomegalovirus-associated TCR beta chains were confirmed in vitro to be specific for cytomegalovirus antigens. In a later analysis, HLA-associated TCR beta chains were found to be more clonally expanded and to have lower generation probabilities than equally common non-associated chains. The only immune exposure information available for the cohort was CMV serostatus. In this cohort, only TCR beta chains were sequenced, and detectable features were limited by the absence of alpha or paired-chain data. Because HLA typing was missing for some donors at each locus, association tests included only the typed subset. A later analysis associated about 17,000 TCR beta sequences with specific HLA alleles at a false discovery rate of 0.05. In a later genetic analysis, fewer N-insertions in productive TCRs were reported among donors in an Asian-associated ancestry cluster than the approximately 670-donor mean. The presence/absence analyses assumed that sequencing depth was roughly uniform across donors, and that assumption may not be true. V-gene and J-gene trimming of TCR beta chains was associated with a missense DCLRE1C variant in a later genetic analysis, and the association was replicated in an independent cohort. A later analysis found that most CMV-associated TCR beta chains appeared HLA-restricted, with HLA associations seemingly driven largely by CMV exposure. Correlated functional status among segregating V segments might reflect linkage disequilibrium, but an unknown experimental factor could not be ruled out. When HLA alleles, especially DR and DQ, strongly co-occurred, TCR associations were difficult to assign to individual alleles. The classifier was reported to diagnose cytomegalovirus status with high specificity and sensitivity in both the original and validation cohorts. The authors suggested that the approach could potentially be generalized to other disease states and immunological phenotypes. A cluster of highly shared sequence variants was judged likely to be a technical artifact of the sequencing pipeline. The earlier analysis of nearly 600 of the donors excluded around 17 rarely observed V segments, including chromosome 9 orphons, because counts were too low. An earlier analysis of approximately 600 of the donors showed that most TCR beta V segments appeared in productive rearrangements either about 87% or about 30% of the time, which broadly matched IMGT annotations. A further reported finding was that TCR beta sequences accurately predicted the HLA-A and HLA-B alleles for most subjects in the first cohort. The study gave a list of about 170 TCR beta chains associated with cytomegalovirus. Most TCR sequences were observed very rarely across donors, whereas some public TCRs were present in many individuals. Some IMGT-functional V segments, including TRBV6-2 and TRBV6-3, could not be told apart with the 87-base-pair reads, so those segments were excluded. In a later analysis, TCR association rates were found to vary across HLA loci, with the most associated TCRs seen for DRB1 alleles and the fewest for HLA-C alleles. In a later analysis, several top co-occurrence clusters were reported to appear linked to parvovirus B19, influenza, CMV and Epstein-Barr virus.

Receptor amplification or capture employed the immunoSEQ multiplex PCR assay. For the multiplex PCR, a mixture combining 60 forward primers for TCR Vbeta segments and 13 reverse primers for TCR Jbeta segments was used. A multiplex PCR assay on genomic DNA amplified the CDR3 region of rearranged TCR beta genes. The amplified TCR beta libraries were sequenced on the Illumina HiSeq System as 87-base-pair reads. The original pipeline was this. Across the 600 to 700 repertoires, a later analysis counted 80 million or so unique TCR beta chains, roughly 11 million of which were shared by at least two donors. Raw reads were error-corrected and collapsed into unique sequences by a nearest-neighbor algorithm in which closely related sequences were merged to remove PCR and sequencing errors. To assign V, D and J gene segments, CDR3 sequences were aligned to IMGT reference sequences. For a sequence to be retained, a match of at least six nucleotides to both a V gene segment and a J gene segment was required. Rearrangements were classified as productive when the CDR3 lacked stop codons and remained in frame with V and J, and all other rearrangements were classified as non-productive. Following IMGT convention, CDR3 was defined as the stretch from the second conserved V-encoded cysteine up to the conserved J-encoded phenylalanine. In an earlier analysis of more than 550 of the donors, sequences lacking an unambiguous match to a single V gene segment were excluded. In an earlier analysis of approximately 560 of the donors, a V segment was called functional when productive rearrangements were above 56.7%, and segregating when the standard deviation between donors exceeded 5%. A statistical classification framework was built to diagnose cytomegalovirus status from the catalog of TCR beta chain sequences. A later analysis assigned V and J genes by comparing TCR nucleotide sequences with IMGT/GENE-DB human TR gene sequences. The TCRdist pipeline was used in a later analysis to assign CDR3 sequences and most-parsimonious VDJ recombination scenarios. In a later analysis, each TCR beta chain was defined by its CDR3 amino acid sequence together with its V-gene family, and reads without a unique V-gene family were excluded. To address suspected cross-contamination and a sequencing artifact, a later analysis removed under 600 highly shared, low-generation-probability nucleotide sequences. In a later analysis, a clonal expansion index for each public chain was calculated from normalized within-repertoire ranks of inferred template counts. In a later analysis, generation probabilities were computed with a VDJ recombination model fitted to out-of-frame rearrangements, and the resulting probabilities were checked against IGoR. A later analysis scored TCR-TCR, TCR-HLA and TCR-CMV co-occurrence with hypergeometric tests, applying a repertoire-size bias correction to TCR pairs. To estimate false discovery rates, a later analysis permuted the HLA or CMV assignments 20 times. A later analysis grouped co-occurring TCRs with DBSCAN, adding TCRdist sequence similarity when clustering within HLA-allele-positive subsets. Repertoires with fewer than 30,000 or more than 120,000 public chains, plus five repertoires with anomalous nucleotide sharing, were excluded from co-occurrence clustering. The table comes from immuneACCESS by way of TCRdb, which keeps in-frame sequences with V and J called. Part of the clones is missing from these tables; in studies checked, under half for an unresolved V gene and the rest for unknown reasons. That table furnishes V, J and clone size, whereas the DNA furnished D and trimming. The sample includes around 110,000 clones, with about 68% observed a single time. Clones ranked in the top ten supply just under 9.5% of the sample.

The germline V gene yields SQVTM for CDR1 and ANQGSEA for CDR2. Inclusive of the bounding cysteine and phenylalanine, the CDR3 is 14 residues long. Solely the CDR3 DNA is kept, with 42 bases framed from the first base. V lost 7 bases and J lost 6 bases, and the count of bases not matched to a germline gene is 8. In total, 630 or so healthy bone marrow donors made up the cohort. All cohort members were sampled while nominally healthy, although unrecorded immune exposures were likely present. The donor was CMV seropositive and belonged to the group of 250 to 350 seropositive cohort members. A peripheral blood sample was provided by each donor, and peripheral blood mononuclear cells were used for TCR beta sequencing. Genomic DNA was extracted from the blood cell samples with the Qiagen DNeasy Blood Extraction Kit.

The sequence was obtained from a middle-aged woman in good health and CMV-seropositive. The sequenced sample consisted of PBMCs. The rearrangement combines TRBV29-1 with TRBJ2-1, with 11 bases matching TRBD2. In nucleotides, the sequence is TGCAGCGGGTCAGTAGCGGGAGGGCTCAATGAGCAGTTCTTC. Protein translation: CSGSVAGGLNEQFF.